The rows below give T cell receptor beta chains drawn from one sample of a study of cytomegalovirus exposure and HLA in healthy donors. Here immunoSEQ multiplex PCR was the method, and the copy in TCRdb shows in-frame clones only, minus some. This table holds some 130,000 clones, roughly 75% found once. Material for sequencing was PBMCs. The receptor source for this set is a man between 25 and 39 years old in good health. The CDR3 runs from the conserved cysteine through the conserved F or W. Fields, in order: V gene, clone size, J gene, D gene, CDR3 DNA, CDR3 protein. A D gene is named only where the DNA matches it firmly. A row's size may be missing; if present it is once, few, many or a size class.

TRBV5-6,-,TRBJ1-6,TRBD1,TGTGCCAGCAGCTTAGGGACAGGGTCTCCACCCCTCCACTTT,CASSLGTGSPPLHF
TRBV7-2,-,TRBJ2-5,TRBD2,TGTGCCAGCAGCGGACTAGATCAAGAGACCCAGTACTTC,CASSGLDQETQYF
TRBV30,few,TRBJ2-6,-,TGTGCCTGGAGTAGGGGTGGGGCCAACGTCCTGACTTTC,CAWSRGGANVLTF
TRBV7-3,-,TRBJ2-7,-,TGTGCCAGCAGCTTAAGTGGGGGCCCCTACGAGCAGTACTTC,CASSLSGGPYEQYF
TRBV4-3,-,TRBJ2-1,TRBD2,TGCGCCAGCAGACCTTGGGCGGGAGGGTTGGGTGAGCAGTTCTTC,CASRPWAGGLGEQFF
TRBV19,-,TRBJ2-2,TRBD2,TGTGCCAGTAGTAGTAGCGGGAGGAACACCGGGGAGCTGTTTTTT,CASSSSGRNTGELFF
TRBV2,-,TRBJ2-2,-,TGTGCCACCCCAAAACGGGAAGCCGGGGAGCTGTTTTTT,CATPKREAGELFF
TRBV4-3,once,TRBJ2-3,TRBD2,TGCGCCAGCAGCCACCGGGAGGGAAGCACAGATACGCAGTATTTT,CASSHREGSTDTQYF
TRBV7-2,-,TRBJ2-3,TRBD2,TGTGCCAGCAGCCTAACTAGCGGATCTAGCACAGATACGCAGTATTTT,CASSLTSGSSTDTQYF
TRBV29-1,-,TRBJ2-3,-,TGCAGCGTTGAGTGGAGGGTCACAGATACGCAGTATTTT,CSVEWRVTDTQYF
TRBV7-9,-,TRBJ2-7,TRBD1,TGTGCCAGCAGCCCAACAGGGGAGAGCTCCTACGAGCAGTACTTC,CASSPTGESSYEQYF
TRBV6-4,-,TRBJ2-1,-,TGTGCCAGCAGTGAATTTAATAGCGGCCGAGGGGATGAGCAGTTCTTC,CASSEFNSGRGDEQFF
TRBV2,few,TRBJ2-7,TRBD1,TGTGCCAGCAGGGAGGGACAGGGTCTCTACGAGCAGTACTTC,CASREGQGLYEQYF
TRBV28,-,TRBJ2-1,-,TGTGCCAGCAGTTTCCCCTCCGGGGATGAGCAGTTCTTC,CASSFPSGDEQFF
TRBV28,-,TRBJ2-1,TRBD2,TGTGCCAGCAGTTTGAGCACTAGCGGGAGGAGGTATGAGCAGTTCTTC,CASSLSTSGRRYEQFF
TRBV5-4,few,TRBJ1-2,-,TGTGCCAGCAGCTTCAAGGGGGACTATGGCTACACCTTC,CASSFKGDYGYTF
TRBV27,-,TRBJ2-7,TRBD1,TGTGCCAGCAGACAGGGGCGGGCCTACGAGCAGTACTTC,CASRQGRAYEQYF
TRBV30,-,TRBJ2-1,TRBD2,TGTGCCTGGAGTGTAGTTCGCGGGAGGGCTTCCTACAATGAGCAGTTCTTC,CAWSVVRGRASYNEQFF
TRBV5-1,few,TRBJ2-5,TRBD1,TGCGCCAGCAGCTTGGCCCTGGGCGGGACAGGCGAACAGGGGACCCAGTACTTC,CASSLALGGTGEQGTQYF
TRBV6-1,-,TRBJ1-5,TRBD1,TGTGCCAGCAGTAAAGACAGGGGTGATAGCAATCAGCCCCAGCATTTT,CASSKDRGDSNQPQHF
TRBV6-4,-,TRBJ2-2,-,TGTGCCAGCAGTGTTGGAGCGACCGGGGAGCTGTTTTTT,CASSVGATGELFF
TRBV6-6,-,TRBJ2-5,TRBD2,TGTGCCAGCAGCCGGGACCCAGCGGGGGAGACCCAGTACTTC,CASSRDPAGETQYF
TRBV5-1,-,TRBJ2-1,-,TGCGCCAGCAGCTTGGTGAACAATTTATACAATGAGCAGTTCTTC,CASSLVNNLYNEQFF
TRBV7-3,-,TRBJ2-1,-,TGTGCCAGCAGCCTAGGGGGGGACGAGCAGTTCTTC,CASSLGGDEQFF
TRBV4-3,-,TRBJ2-3,TRBD1,TGCGCCAGCAGCCCATCCGGACAGGGCACAGATACGCAGTATTTT,CASSPSGQGTDTQYF
TRBV5-8,-,TRBJ2-7,TRBD1,TGTGCCAGCAGCCTTGCTAGGGGGCCCTACGAGCAGTACTTC,CASSLARGPYEQYF
TRBV27,-,TRBJ1-2,TRBD1,TGTGCCAGCAACAAACAGGGGCAAGCTAACTATGGCTACACCTTC,CASNKQGQANYGYTF
TRBV6-6,-,TRBJ1-4,-,TGTGCCAGCAGTTCCACAGGGTGGGATGAAAAACTGTTTTTT,CASSSTGWDEKLFF
TRBV5-1,-,TRBJ1-1,TRBD1,TGCGCCAGCAGCGCGGGACAGGGAACCACTGAAGCTTTCTTT,CASSAGQGTTEAFF